This T cell receptor (beta chain) was identified in a study of T cell responses to AZD1222 COVID-19 vaccine. Study outcomes and limitations: With two AZD1222 doses given, Spike-specific TCR breadth and depth both rose.

This CDR3 region has 14 residues. V lost 5 bases and J 6 bases, leaving 14 bases between the germline ends. Per germline, CDR1 MDHEN and CDR2 SYDVKM. The table lists this clone with a count of one. Its specificity is not known. Using immunoSEQ multiplex PCR, the repertoire was profiled, and TCRdb retains in-frame clones only, with some absent. Of more than 150,000 clones detected, approximately 90% appear once; the ten largest clones hold roughly 6%. This chain joins TRBV28 and TRBJ1-5; a possible D gene is TRBD1 (5 bases). This clonotype was sampled from an adult in good health. The source material was peripheral blood, sampled on day 0 of AZD1222 vaccination. CDR3 in amino acids: CASSGGGFSQPQHF. The CDR3 DNA reads TGTGCCAGCAGTGGGGGGGGATTTAGTCAGCCCCAGCATTTT. Full variable domain (outside the CDR3, taken from reference TRBV28 and TRBJ1-5): DVKVTQSSRYLVKRTGEKVFLECVQDMDHENMFWYRQDPGLGLRLIYFSYDVKMKEKGDIPEGYSVSREKKERFSLILESASTNQTSMYLCASSGGGFSQPQHFGDGTRLSIL.